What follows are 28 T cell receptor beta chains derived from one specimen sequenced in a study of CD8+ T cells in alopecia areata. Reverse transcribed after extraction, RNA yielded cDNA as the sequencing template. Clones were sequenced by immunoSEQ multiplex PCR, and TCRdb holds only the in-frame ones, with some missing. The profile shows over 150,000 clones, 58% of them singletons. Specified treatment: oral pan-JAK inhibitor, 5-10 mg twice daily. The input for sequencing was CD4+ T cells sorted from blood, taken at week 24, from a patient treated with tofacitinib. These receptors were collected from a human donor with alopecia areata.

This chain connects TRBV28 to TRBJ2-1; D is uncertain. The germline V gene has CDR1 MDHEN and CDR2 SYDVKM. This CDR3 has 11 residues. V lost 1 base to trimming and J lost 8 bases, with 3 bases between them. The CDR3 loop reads CASSLSDEQFF. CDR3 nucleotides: TGTGCCAGCAGTTTATCGGATGAGCAGTTCTTC.

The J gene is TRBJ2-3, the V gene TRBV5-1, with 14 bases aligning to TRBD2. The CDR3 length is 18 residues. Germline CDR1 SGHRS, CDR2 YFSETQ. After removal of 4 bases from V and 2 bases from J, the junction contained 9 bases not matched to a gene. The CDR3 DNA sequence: TGCGCCAGCAGCCCTGGACTAGCGGGGGGCCCCTCCACAGATACGCAGTATTTT. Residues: CASSPGLAGGPSTDTQYF.

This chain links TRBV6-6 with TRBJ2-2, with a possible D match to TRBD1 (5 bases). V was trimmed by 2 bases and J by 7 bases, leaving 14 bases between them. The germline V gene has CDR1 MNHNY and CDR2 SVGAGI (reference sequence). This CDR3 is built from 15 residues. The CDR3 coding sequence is TGTGCCAGCAGTTACGCCGTGGGGCTCGGCGGGGAGCTGTTTTTT. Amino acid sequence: CASSYAVGLGGELFF.

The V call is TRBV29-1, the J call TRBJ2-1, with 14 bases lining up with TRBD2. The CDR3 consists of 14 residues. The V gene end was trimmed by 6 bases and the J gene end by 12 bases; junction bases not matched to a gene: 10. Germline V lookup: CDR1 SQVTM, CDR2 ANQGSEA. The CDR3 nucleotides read TGCAGCGTCGCTCCGGGACTAGCGGGAGTTAGGCAGTTCTTC. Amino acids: CSVAPGLAGVRQFF.

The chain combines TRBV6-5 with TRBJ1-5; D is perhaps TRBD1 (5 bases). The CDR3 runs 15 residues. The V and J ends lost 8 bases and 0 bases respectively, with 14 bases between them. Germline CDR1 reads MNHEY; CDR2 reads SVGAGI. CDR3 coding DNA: TGTGCCAGCGGTCCTTCAGGGAATAGCAATCAGCCCCAGCATTTT. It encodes CASGPSGNSNQPQHF.

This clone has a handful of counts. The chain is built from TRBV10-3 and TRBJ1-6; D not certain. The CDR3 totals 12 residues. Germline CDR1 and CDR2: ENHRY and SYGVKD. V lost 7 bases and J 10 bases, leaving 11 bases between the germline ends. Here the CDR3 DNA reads TGTGCCATCACCGAGACTTTCTCACCCCTCCACTTT. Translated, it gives CAITETFSPLHF.

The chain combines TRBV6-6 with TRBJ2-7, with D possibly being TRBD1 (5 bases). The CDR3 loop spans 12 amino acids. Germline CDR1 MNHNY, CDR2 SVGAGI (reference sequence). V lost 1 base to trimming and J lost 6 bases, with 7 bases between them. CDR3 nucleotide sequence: TGTGCCAGCAGTTACTTCAGGGTCGAGCAGTACTTC. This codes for CASSYFRVEQYF.

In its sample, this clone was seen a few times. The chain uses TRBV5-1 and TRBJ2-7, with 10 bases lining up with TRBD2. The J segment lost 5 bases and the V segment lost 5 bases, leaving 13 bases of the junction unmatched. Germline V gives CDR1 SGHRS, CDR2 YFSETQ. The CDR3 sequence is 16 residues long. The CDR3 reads CASSPGSGRSGNEQYF. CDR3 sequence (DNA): TGCGCCAGCAGTCCCGGTAGCGGGAGGTCTGGCAACGAGCAGTACTTC.

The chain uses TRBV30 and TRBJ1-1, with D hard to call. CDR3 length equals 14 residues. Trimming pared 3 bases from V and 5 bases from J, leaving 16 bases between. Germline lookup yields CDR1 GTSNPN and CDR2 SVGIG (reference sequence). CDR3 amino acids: CAWRRAAIRTEAFF. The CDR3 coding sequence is TGTGCCTGGAGAAGGGCAGCCATTCGGACTGAAGCTTTCTTT.

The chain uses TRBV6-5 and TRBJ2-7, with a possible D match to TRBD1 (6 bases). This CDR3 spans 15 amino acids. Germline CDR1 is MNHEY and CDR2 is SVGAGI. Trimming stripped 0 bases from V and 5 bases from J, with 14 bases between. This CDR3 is CASSYSTDPGDEQYF. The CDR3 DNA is TGTGCCAGCAGTTACTCGACCGACCCAGGGGACGAGCAGTACTTC.

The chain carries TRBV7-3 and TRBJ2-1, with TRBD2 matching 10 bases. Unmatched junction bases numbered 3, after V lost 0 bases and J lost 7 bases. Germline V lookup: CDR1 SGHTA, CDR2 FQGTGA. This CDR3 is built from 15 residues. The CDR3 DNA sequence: TGTGCCAGCAGCTTAACGACTAGCGGGTCTAATGAGCAGTTCTTC. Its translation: CASSLTTSGSNEQFF.

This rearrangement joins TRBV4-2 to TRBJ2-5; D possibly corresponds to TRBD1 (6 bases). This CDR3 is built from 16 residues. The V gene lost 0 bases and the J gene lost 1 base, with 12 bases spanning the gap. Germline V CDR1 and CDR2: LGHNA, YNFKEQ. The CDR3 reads CASSQEDQGGQETQYF. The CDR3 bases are TGTGCCAGCAGCCAAGAGGATCAAGGGGGCCAAGAGACCCAGTACTTC.

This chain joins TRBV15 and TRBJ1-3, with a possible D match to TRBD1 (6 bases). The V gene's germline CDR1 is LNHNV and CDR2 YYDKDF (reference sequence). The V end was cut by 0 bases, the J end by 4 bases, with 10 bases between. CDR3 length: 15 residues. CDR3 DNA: TGTGCCACCAGCAGAGATTGGGGGCTAGGAAACACCATATATTTT. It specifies CATSRDWGLGNTIYF. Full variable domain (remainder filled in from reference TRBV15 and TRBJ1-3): DAMVIQNPRYQVTQFGKPVTLSCSQTLNHNVMYWYQQKSSQAPKLLFHYYDKDFNNEADTPDNFQSRRPNTSFCFLDIRSPGLGDTAMYLCATSRDWGLGNTIYFGEGSWLTVV.

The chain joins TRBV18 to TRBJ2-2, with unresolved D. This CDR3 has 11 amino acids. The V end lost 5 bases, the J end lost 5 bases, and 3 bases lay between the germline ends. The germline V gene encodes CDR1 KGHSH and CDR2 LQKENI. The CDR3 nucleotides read TGTGCCAGCTCAACGACCGGGGAGCTGTTTTTT. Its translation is CASSTTGELFF.

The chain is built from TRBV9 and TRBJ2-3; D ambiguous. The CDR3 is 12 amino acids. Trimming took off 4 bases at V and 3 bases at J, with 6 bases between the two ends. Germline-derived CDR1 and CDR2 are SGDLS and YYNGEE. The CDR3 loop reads CASSRPTDTQYF. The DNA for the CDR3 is TGTGCCAGCAGCCGGCCTACAGATACGCAGTATTTT.

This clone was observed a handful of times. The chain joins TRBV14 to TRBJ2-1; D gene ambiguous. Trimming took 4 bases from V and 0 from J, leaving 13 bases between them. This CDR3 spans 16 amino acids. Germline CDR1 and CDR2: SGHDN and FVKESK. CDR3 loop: CASSPLLFSSYNEQFF. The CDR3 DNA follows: TGTGCCAGCAGCCCCCTTCTCTTCAGCTCCTACAATGAGCAGTTCTTC.

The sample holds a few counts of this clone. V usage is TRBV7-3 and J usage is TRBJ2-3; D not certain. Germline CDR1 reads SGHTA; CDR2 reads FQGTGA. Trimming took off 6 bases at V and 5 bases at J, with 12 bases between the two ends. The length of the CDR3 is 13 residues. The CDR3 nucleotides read TGTGCCAGCAGTCCCTCCCCGGAAGATACGCAGTATTTT. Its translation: CASSPSPEDTQYF.

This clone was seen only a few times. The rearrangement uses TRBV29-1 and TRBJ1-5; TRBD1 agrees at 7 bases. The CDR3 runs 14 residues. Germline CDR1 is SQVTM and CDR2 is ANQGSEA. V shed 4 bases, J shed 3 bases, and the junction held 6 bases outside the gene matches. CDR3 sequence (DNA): TGCAGCGTTGCCGGTGGGACAGACAATCAGCCCCAGCATTTT. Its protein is CSVAGGTDNQPQHF.

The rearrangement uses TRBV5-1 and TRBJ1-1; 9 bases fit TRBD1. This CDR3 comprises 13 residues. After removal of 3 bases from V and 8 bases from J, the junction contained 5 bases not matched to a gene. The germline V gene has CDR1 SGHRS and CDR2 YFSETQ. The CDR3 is CASSWDRDREAFF. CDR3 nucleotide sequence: TGCGCCAGCAGCTGGGACAGGGATCGAGAAGCTTTCTTT.

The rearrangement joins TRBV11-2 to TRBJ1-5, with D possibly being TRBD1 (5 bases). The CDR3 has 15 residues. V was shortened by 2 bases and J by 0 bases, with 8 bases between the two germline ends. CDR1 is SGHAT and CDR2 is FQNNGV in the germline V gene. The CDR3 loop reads CASSLTGNSNQPQHF. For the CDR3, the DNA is TGTGCCAGCAGCTTAACAGGCAATAGCAATCAGCCCCAGCATTTT.

The CDR3, as DNA: TGTGCCAGCTCACCACGACCAGGGGAAGCCTACGAGCAGTACTTC. This translates into CASSPRPGEAYEQYF. This chain joins TRBV18 and TRBJ2-7; weak D call: TRBD1 (6 bases). The CDR3 has 15 amino acids. The germline CDR1 and CDR2 sequences are KGHSH and LQKENI. V lost 1 base and J 2 bases, leaving 12 bases between the germline ends.

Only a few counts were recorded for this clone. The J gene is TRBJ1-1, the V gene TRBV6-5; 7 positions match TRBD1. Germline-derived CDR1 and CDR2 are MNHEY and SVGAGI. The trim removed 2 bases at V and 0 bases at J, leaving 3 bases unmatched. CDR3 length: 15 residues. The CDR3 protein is CASSYDRAMNTEAFF. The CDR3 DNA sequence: TGTGCCAGCAGTTACGACAGGGCTATGAACACTGAAGCTTTCTTT.

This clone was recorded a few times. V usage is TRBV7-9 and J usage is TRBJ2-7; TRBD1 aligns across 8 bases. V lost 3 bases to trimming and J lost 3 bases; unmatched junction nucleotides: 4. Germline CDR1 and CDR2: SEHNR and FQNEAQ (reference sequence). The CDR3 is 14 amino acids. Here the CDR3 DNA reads TGTGCCAGCAGCTTTGCTGACAGGGGCTACGAGCAGTACTTC. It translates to CASSFADRGYEQYF.

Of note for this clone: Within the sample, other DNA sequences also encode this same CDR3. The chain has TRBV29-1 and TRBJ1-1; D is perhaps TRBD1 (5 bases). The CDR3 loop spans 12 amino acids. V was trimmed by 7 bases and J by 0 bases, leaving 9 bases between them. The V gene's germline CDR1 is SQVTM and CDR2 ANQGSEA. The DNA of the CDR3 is TGCAGCGCAGGGACGGTGAACACTGAAGCTTTCTTT. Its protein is CSAGTVNTEAFF.

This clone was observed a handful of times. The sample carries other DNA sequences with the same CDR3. Here the CDR3 DNA reads TGTGCCAGCAGCTTAGCCAGCGGGGCAGCCAAAAACATTCAGTACTTC. Residues: CASSLASGAAKNIQYF. The gene calls are TRBV7-2 and TRBJ2-4; 7 bases agree with TRBD2. The length of the CDR3 is 16 residues. CDR1 and CDR2 (germline): SGHTA, FQGNSA. J lost 0 bases, V lost 0 bases, and 2 bases had no gene match.

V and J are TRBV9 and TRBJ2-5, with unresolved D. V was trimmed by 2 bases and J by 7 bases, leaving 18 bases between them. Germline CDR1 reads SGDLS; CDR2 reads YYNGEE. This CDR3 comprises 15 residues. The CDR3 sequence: CASSVAPTVVGTQYF. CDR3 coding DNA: TGTGCCAGCAGCGTGGCCCCAACAGTGGTGGGGACCCAGTACTTC.

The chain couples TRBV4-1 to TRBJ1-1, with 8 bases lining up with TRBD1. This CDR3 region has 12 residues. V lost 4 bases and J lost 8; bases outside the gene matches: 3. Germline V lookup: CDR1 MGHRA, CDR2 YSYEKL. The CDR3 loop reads CASSPRTGEAFF. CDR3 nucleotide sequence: TGCGCCAGCAGCCCACGGACAGGGGAAGCTTTCTTT.

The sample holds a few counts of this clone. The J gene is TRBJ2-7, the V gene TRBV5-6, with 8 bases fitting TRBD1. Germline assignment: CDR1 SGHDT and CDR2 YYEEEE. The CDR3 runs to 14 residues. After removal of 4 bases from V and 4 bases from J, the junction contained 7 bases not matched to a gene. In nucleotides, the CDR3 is TGTGCCAGCAGCCGGACAGGGCTCAGGTACGAGCAGTACTTC. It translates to CASSRTGLRYEQYF.